This entry lists 2 T cell receptor beta chains sequenced from one sample in a study of blood T cell repertoires in COVID-19. Some clones are missing from TCRdb's copy, which holds only in-frame ones; the method was immunoSEQ multiplex PCR. The table records 95,000 or so clones, roughly 79% of them present only once. The sequenced sample was peripheral blood. The receptors stem from a man older than 75 with COVID-19, enrolled during active disease.

This chain links TRBV19 with TRBJ2-5, with TRBD1 matching 8 bases. Germline V gives CDR1 LNHDA, CDR2 SQIVND (reference sequence). J lost 4 bases, V lost 4 bases, and 5 bases had no gene match. This CDR3 contains 14 residues. CDR3 nucleotide sequence: TGTGCCAGTAGTAACACAGGGGGAGTAGAGACCCAGTACTTC. Its translation is CASSNTGGVETQYF. Using reference TRBV19 and TRBJ2-5 for the parts outside the CDR3, the full variable domain is DGGITQSPKYLFRKEGQNVTLSCEQNLNHDAMYWYRQDPGQGLRLIYYSQIVNDFQKGDIAEGYSVSREKKESFPLTVTSAQKNPTAFYLCASSNTGGVETQYFGPGTRLLVL.

The chain is built from TRBV19 and TRBJ2-7; 7 bases match TRBD1. V lost 6 bases, J lost 4 bases, and 3 bases stayed unmatched. CDR1 and CDR2 from the germline V gene are LNHDA and SQIVND (reference sequence). This CDR3 is built from 12 residues. Here the CDR3 DNA reads TGTGCCAGTAGGACAGGGTCTTACGAGCAGTACTTC. Protein product: CASRTGSYEQYF.